This TCR beta chain was documented in a study of memory CD8 T cells in hepatitis C reinfection. For the study at large: Chronic HCV followed reinfection in a couple of donors who cleared primary infection.

Time point denoted: late/post reinfection, 12 to 24 weeks after detection. Sorted cells were sequenced directly ex vivo without any in vitro expansion. V shed 6 bases and J 6 bases; nucleotides not matched to a gene: 10. Per germline, CDR1 MDHEN and CDR2 SYDVKM. This CDR3 has 14 residues. Produced via immunoSEQ multiplex PCR; TCRdb's table is partial and in-frame only. The data hold 4,800 or so clones, with roughly 87% observed a single time. This clone came up a few times. V and J are TRBV28 and TRBJ1-2; 7 positions agree with TRBD1. Sequencing used naive CD8+ T cells sorted from blood. The clonotype was recovered from a man in his fifties or sixties with hepatitis C virus infection. CDR3 region: CASRLVGGGHGYTF. The CDR3 nucleotides read TGTGCCAGCAGGCTTGTAGGGGGCGGTCATGGCTACACCTTC.